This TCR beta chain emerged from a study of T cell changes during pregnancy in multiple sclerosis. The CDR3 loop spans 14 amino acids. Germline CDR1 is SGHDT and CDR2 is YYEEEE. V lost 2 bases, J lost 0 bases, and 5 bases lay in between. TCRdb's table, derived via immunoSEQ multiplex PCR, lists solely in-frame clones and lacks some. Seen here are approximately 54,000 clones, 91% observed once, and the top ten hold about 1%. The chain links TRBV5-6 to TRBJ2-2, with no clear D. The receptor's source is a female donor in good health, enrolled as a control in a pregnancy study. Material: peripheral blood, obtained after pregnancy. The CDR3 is CASSLGANTGELFF. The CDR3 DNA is TGTGCCAGCAGCTTAGGAGCGAACACCGGGGAGCTGTTTTTT. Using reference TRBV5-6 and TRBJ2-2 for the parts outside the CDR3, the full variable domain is DAGVTQSPTHLIKTRGQQVTLRCSPKSGHDTVSWYQQALGQGPQFIFQYYEEEERQRGNFPDRFSGHQFPNYSSELNVNALLLGDSALYLCASSLGANTGELFFGEGSRLTVL.